These 7 T cell receptor beta chains came from one sample sequenced in a study of cytomegalovirus exposure and HLA in healthy donors. Sequencing was performed with immunoSEQ multiplex PCR; in TCRdb, only in-frame clones are kept and a portion is missing. Among 300,000 to 450,000 clones listed, 80% to 90% were seen once. The sequencing input was PBMCs. These receptors were taken from a woman aged 18-30 years in good health and CMV-seronegative.

The chain carries TRBV4-1 and TRBJ1-2, with D unclear. Trimming took off 1 base at V and 5 bases at J, with 11 bases between the two ends. Germline CDR1 reads MGHRA; CDR2 reads YSYEKL. This CDR3 is built from 14 residues. The DNA for the CDR3 is TGCGCCAGCAGCCAAGGCGTTCTTTCGTATGGCTACACCTTC. Its translation is CASSQGVLSYGYTF.

The chain uses TRBV5-4 and TRBJ2-1, with D hard to call. The V gene lost 4 bases and the J gene lost 1 base, with 12 bases spanning the gap. The CDR3 spans 15 residues. In germline, CDR1 is SGHNT, CDR2 YYREEE (reference sequence). CDR3 loop: CASSLGTGSYNEQFF. DNA of the CDR3: TGTGCCAGCAGCCTCGGCACGGGTTCCTACAATGAGCAGTTCTTC.

The rearrangement joins TRBV6-5 to TRBJ2-7; perhaps TRBD2 as D (6 bases). This CDR3 has 14 residues. The germline CDR1 and CDR2 sequences are MNHEY and SVGAGI. V lost 3 bases to trimming and J lost 2 bases, with 11 bases between them. This chain's CDR3 is CASSYGSGAYEQYF. The CDR3 region has the DNA TGTGCCAGCAGTTATGGGTCGGGGGCCTACGAGCAGTACTTC.

The chain employs TRBV19 and TRBJ2-1; 9 positions match TRBD2. CDR3 size: 15 residues. Germline-derived CDR1 and CDR2 are LNHDA and SQIVND (reference sequence). V shed 5 bases, J shed 9 bases, and the junction held 11 bases outside the gene matches. The chain's CDR3 is CASSARLAGIAEQFF. As DNA, the CDR3 is TGTGCCAGTAGTGCTCGTCTAGCGGGGATAGCTGAGCAGTTCTTC.

The J gene is TRBJ1-2, the V gene TRBV28, with 8 bases aligning to TRBD1. CDR1 MDHEN and CDR2 SYDVKM come from the germline V gene. The CDR3 consists of 14 residues. The ends lost 3 bases at V and 6 bases at J; junction bases unmatched: 6. The CDR3 loop reads CASSFSTGVDGYTF. The CDR3 DNA follows: TGTGCCAGCAGTTTCTCGACAGGGGTGGATGGCTACACCTTC.

The chain is built from TRBV6-6 and TRBJ2-7, with TRBD1 matching 8 bases. The germline V gene encodes CDR1 MNHNY and CDR2 SVGAGI (reference sequence). V trimming: 10 bases; J trimming: 6 bases; junction bases outside the gene matches: 8. The CDR3 consists of 12 residues. The CDR3 DNA reads TGTGCCACCAGGGGGCCCTCCGTCGAGCAGTACTTC. This sequence encodes CATRGPSVEQYF.

The chain couples TRBV2 to TRBJ1-4; the D gene is possibly TRBD1 (5 bases). The germline CDR1 and CDR2 sequences are SNHLY and FYNNEI. V shed 6 bases and J shed 8 bases, with 22 bases lying between them. CDR3 length: 16 residues. CDR3 sequence: CASSPNAQGQGEKLFF. The CDR3 DNA sequence: TGTGCCAGCAGCCCCAACGCGCAGGGTCAGGGAGAAAAACTGTTTTTT.